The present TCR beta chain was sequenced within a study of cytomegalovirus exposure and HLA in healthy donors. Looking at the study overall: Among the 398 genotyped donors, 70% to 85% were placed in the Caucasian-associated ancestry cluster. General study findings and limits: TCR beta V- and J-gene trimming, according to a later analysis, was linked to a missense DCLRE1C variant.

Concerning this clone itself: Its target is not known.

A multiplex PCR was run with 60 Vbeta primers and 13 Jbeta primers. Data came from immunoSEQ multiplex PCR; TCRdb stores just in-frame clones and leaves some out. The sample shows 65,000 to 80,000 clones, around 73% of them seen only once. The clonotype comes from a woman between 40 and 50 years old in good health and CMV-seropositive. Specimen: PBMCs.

CDR3 residues: CASSLVRGPGTEAFF. In nucleotides, the CDR3 is TGTGCCAGCAGCTTGGTAAGGGGGCCAGGCACTGAAGCTTTCTTT. The chain carries TRBV5-6 and TRBJ1-1; 7 bases line up with TRBD1. Germline V gene data show CDR1 as SGHDT and CDR2 as YYEEEE. The CDR3 contains 15 residues. The V segment lost 0 bases and the J segment 4 bases; nucleotides outside the gene matches: 6.